Each of the 27 T cell receptor beta chains below was sequenced from the same sample in a study of T cell responses to AZD1222 COVID-19 vaccine. Clones were read by immunoSEQ multiplex PCR, and TCRdb kept only the in-frame ones, dropping some. The sample gives roughly 180,000 clones, 87% of which show up once; under 3.5% is in the top ten. This specimen was peripheral blood, taken on day 0 of MenACWY control vaccination. The receptors were sampled from an adult in good health.

As DNA, the CDR3 is TGTGCCAGCAGTTTAGGTCCTTCCGGGACTAGCGGGTGGGATGAGCAGTTCTTC. Translated, it gives CASSLGPSGTSGWDEQFF. The chain links TRBV28 to TRBJ2-1; TRBD2 matches 12 bases. This CDR3 spans 18 amino acids. Trimming took 2 bases from V and 8 from J; bases not matched to a gene: 13. Germline loops: CDR1 MDHEN, CDR2 SYDVKM.

On this clone itself: Relative to the germline gene, one junction end is altered; a read error may explain this. The chain has TRBV2 and TRBJ2-1; D is ambiguous. The CDR3 length is 14 residues. From germline, CDR1 is SNHLY and CDR2 FYNNEI. The CDR3 region has the DNA TGTGCCAGCAGTGACAGCAGCTCCTACAATAAGCAGTTCTTC. Protein: CASSDSSSYNKQFF.

V and J are TRBV6-1 and TRBJ2-7, with D possibly being TRBD2 (5 bases). The V gene lost 3 bases and the J gene lost 2 bases, with 8 bases spanning the gap. CDR3 length: 13 amino acids. Germline V gene sequence: CDR1 MNHNS, CDR2 SASEGT. CDR3 amino acids: CASSDGETYEQYF. The CDR3 DNA reads as TGTGCCAGCAGTGATGGGGAGACCTACGAGCAGTACTTC.

This rearrangement joins TRBV11-3 to TRBJ2-1; no reliable D call. V lost 4 bases and J 5 bases, leaving 9 bases between the germline ends. The germline V gene has CDR1 SGHNT and CDR2 YENEEA. This CDR3 contains 13 residues. Here the CDR3 DNA reads TGTGCCAGCAGCTCGCTCAATGACAATGAGCAGTTCTTC. It specifies CASSSLNDNEQFF.

In this sample, this clone turned up a few times. V and J are TRBV20-1 and TRBJ1-2; D is unresolved. Germline values: CDR1 DFQATT, CDR2 SNEGSKA (reference sequence). Trimming left V 3 bases short and J 2 bases short, with 10 bases between. This CDR3 is built from 13 residues. The CDR3 nucleotides are TGCAGTGCTAGTGAGGTCGGGAACTATGGCTACACCTTC. Its protein is CSASEVGNYGYTF.

The chain couples TRBV6-5 to TRBJ2-1, with D possibly matching TRBD2 (5 bases). Trimming shortened V by 6 bases and J by 13 bases, and 13 bases separated the two germline ends. The CDR3 loop spans 11 amino acids. Germline CDR1 is MNHEY and CDR2 is SVGAGI. CDR3 sequence (DNA): TGTGCCAGCAGAGGGAGCGGAGATCAGTTCTTC. This encodes CASRGSGDQFF.

This chain connects TRBV5-5 to TRBJ2-7, with D possibly being TRBD1 or TRBD2 (7 bases each). The CDR3 has 14 amino acids. The germline gives CDR1 SGHKS, CDR2 YYEKEE (reference sequence). V lost 4 bases and J 4 bases, leaving 15 bases between the germline ends. The CDR3 region is CASSTRQGGYEQYF. CDR3 nucleotides: TGTGCCAGCAGCACCCGACAGGGAGGGTACGAGCAGTACTTC.

The V and J genes are TRBV5-1 and TRBJ1-2, with D possibly matching TRBD1 (6 bases). Germline CDR1 SGHRS, CDR2 YFSETQ. Deletions cut 0 bases from V and 6 bases from J, with 12 bases between. CDR3 length: 14 amino acids. This chain's CDR3 is CASSLGTASDGYTF. In nucleotides, the CDR3 is TGCGCCAGCAGCTTGGGGACAGCTTCAGATGGCTACACCTTC. The variable domain in full, completed from reference TRBV5-1 and TRBJ1-2, reads KAGVTQTPRYLIKTRGQQVTLSCSPISGHRSVSWYQQTPGQGLQFLFEYFSETQRNKGNFPGRFSGRQFSNSRSEMNVSTLELGDSALYLCASSLGTASDGYTFGSGTRLTVV.

The chain recombines TRBV9 with TRBJ1-1; TRBD1 matches 7 bases. Germline V gene lookup returns CDR1 SGDLS and CDR2 YYNGEE. There are 15 residues in the CDR3. V shed 4 bases, J shed 0 bases, and the junction held 6 bases outside the gene matches. CDR3 sequence (DNA): TGTGCCAGCAGCCCTCGGGACAGAGTGAACACTGAAGCTTTCTTT. This gives the protein CASSPRDRVNTEAFF.

J is TRBJ1-1 and V is TRBV9; no clear D gene. CDR3 length equals 12 residues. Germline V lookup: CDR1 SGDLS, CDR2 YYNGEE. V was pared by 6 bases and J by 8 bases, with 14 bases between. The CDR3 protein is CASTQNWREAFF. CDR3 in DNA: TGTGCCAGCACCCAGAATTGGCGGGAAGCTTTCTTT. Full variable domain (rest looked up from reference TRBV9 and TRBJ1-1): DSGVTQTPKHLITATGQRVTLRCSPRSGDLSVYWYQQSLDQGLQFLIQYYNGEERAKGNILERFSAQQFPDLHSELNLSSLELGDSALYFCASTQNWREAFFGQGTRLTVV.

The V call is TRBV7-3, the J call TRBJ2-5; no clear D. CDR3 length equals 13 residues. Germline V gene data show CDR1 as SGHTA and CDR2 as FQGTGA. Trimming took 0 bases from V and 5 from J, leaving 7 bases between them. The CDR3 nucleotides read TGTGCCAGCAGCTTAACGGCCGACGAGACCCAGTACTTC. It codes for CASSLTADETQYF.

The rearrangement joins TRBV9 to TRBJ2-1; possible D gene TRBD1, 6 bases. The ends were cut back, 0 bases at V and 7 bases at J, with 14 bases in the middle. CDR1 and CDR2 from the germline V gene are SGDLS and YYNGEE. The CDR3 consists of 15 residues. The CDR3 loop reads CASSVEQGPWNEQFF. For the CDR3, the DNA is TGTGCCAGCAGCGTAGAACAGGGTCCGTGGAATGAGCAGTTCTTC.

The rearrangement links TRBV29-1 to TRBJ2-7, with a weak D call TRBD1 (5 bases). Trimming cost V 5 bases and J 1 base, with 9 bases left between them. The CDR3 runs to 12 residues. CDR1 SQVTM and CDR2 ANQGSEA come from the germline V gene. In nucleotides, the CDR3 is TGCAGCGTTAATCAGGGATCCTACGAGCAGTACTTC. It translates to CSVNQGSYEQYF.

The chain's CDR3 is CASSLINRNTEAFF. The CDR3 nucleotides are TGTGCCAGCAGTTTAATTAACAGGAACACTGAAGCTTTCTTT. This chain joins TRBV28 and TRBJ1-1; D ambiguous. Trimming removed 2 bases at V and 1 base at J, with 8 bases between. There are 14 residues in the CDR3. Germline lookup yields CDR1 MDHEN and CDR2 SYDVKM.

The chain is built from TRBV4-2 and TRBJ1-2; the match to TRBD1 covers 7 bases. Germline lookup yields CDR1 LGHNA and CDR2 YNFKEQ. CDR3 length: 13 residues. Germline trimming cut 5 bases from V and 4 bases from J; bases unmatched to any gene: 4. The CDR3, as DNA: TGTGCCAGCAGCAACCGGGACAGCTATGGCTACACCTTC. Protein product: CASSNRDSYGYTF.

The CDR3 is CASSTGLAVSTDTQYF. The DNA for the CDR3 is TGTGCCAGCAGTACCGGACTAGCGGTTAGCACAGATACGCAGTATTTT. The J gene is TRBJ2-3, the V gene TRBV6-2 or TRBV6-3; 10 nucleotides line up with TRBD2. CDR1 is MNHEY and CDR2 is SVGEGT in the germline V gene. The CDR3 runs 16 residues. V dropped 5 bases and J dropped 0; count of bases not matched to a gene: 5.

With respect to this clone: The junction departs from germline at one end; a sequencing error may be responsible. The V and J genes are TRBV7-9 and TRBJ1-4; 8 bases map to TRBD1. CDR1 is SEHNR, CDR2 FQNEAQ, per germline (reference sequence). The CDR3 contains 16 residues. CDR3 sequence: CASSLATGTGAENLFF. Here the CDR3 DNA reads TGTGCCAGCAGCTTAGCGACCGGGACAGGTGCTGAAAACCTGTTTTTT.

The V gene is TRBV18, the J gene TRBJ2-2; D is undetermined. Trimming left V 5 bases short and J 0 bases short, with 16 bases between. The length of the CDR3 is 17 residues. CDR1 is KGHSH, CDR2 LQKENI, per germline. In DNA, the CDR3 is TGTGCCAGCTCAGCTTCGACAACGTCCACGAACACCGGGGAGCTGTTTTTT. As protein: CASSASTTSTNTGELFF.

In DNA form, the CDR3 reads TGCGCCAGCAGCCTAACGACAGGGATGGAGCTCCAAGAGACCCAGTACTTC. Translation: CASSLTTGMELQETQYF. This rearrangement joins TRBV5-1 to TRBJ2-5, with 7 bases aligning to TRBD1. This CDR3 comprises 17 residues. Germline loops: CDR1 SGHRS, CDR2 YFSETQ. After removal of 4 bases from V and 1 base from J, the junction contained 13 bases not matched to a gene.

The J gene is TRBJ1-3, the V gene TRBV25-1; D is uncertain. This CDR3 spans 18 amino acids. Germline-derived CDR1 and CDR2 are MGHDK and SYGVNS. The ends were cut back, 5 bases at V and 1 base at J, with 21 bases in the middle. The chain's CDR3 is CASSSPLPLKTSGNTIYF. The DNA for the CDR3 is TGTGCCAGCAGTAGCCCTCTTCCTCTAAAGACGTCTGGAAACACCATATATTTT.

The gene calls are TRBV30 and TRBJ2-1; possible D gene TRBD2, 5 bases. CDR1 is GTSNPN, CDR2 SVGIG, per germline (reference sequence). This CDR3 contains 16 residues. Trimming shortened V by 0 bases and J by 0 bases, and 12 bases separated the two germline ends. CDR3 residues: CAWSVRSGGSYNEQFF. The CDR3 DNA reads TGTGCCTGGAGTGTACGAAGCGGTGGCTCCTACAATGAGCAGTTCTTC. The whole variable domain, remainder taken from reference TRBV30 and TRBJ2-1, is SQTIHQWPATLVQPVGSPLSLECTVEGTSNPNLYWYRQAAGRGLQLLFYSVGIGQISSEVPQNLSASRPQDRQFILSSKKLLLSDSGFYLCAWSVRSGGSYNEQFFGPGTRLTVL.

The CDR3 sequence: CASSPNILADSHEQYF. The DNA of the CDR3 is TGCGCCAGCAGCCCCAATATACTAGCGGACTCGCACGAGCAGTACTTC. This sequence joins TRBV5-1 and TRBJ2-7; 8 bases map to TRBD2. Per germline, CDR1 SGHRS and CDR2 YFSETQ. V trimming: 4 bases; J trimming: 5 bases; junction bases outside the gene matches: 14. This CDR3 is built from 16 residues. The entire variable domain, with the rest obtained from reference TRBV5-1 and TRBJ2-7, is as follows: KAGVTQTPRYLIKTRGQQVTLSCSPISGHRSVSWYQQTPGQGLQFLFEYFSETQRNKGNFPGRFSGRQFSNSRSEMNVSTLELGDSALYLCASSPNILADSHEQYFGPGTRLTVT.

This clone has only one observation. CDR3 sequence reads: CASSFEVPGRNQPQHF. The CDR3 nucleotides are TGTGCCAGCAGTTTCGAAGTCCCGGGACGCAATCAGCCCCAGCATTTT. The chain recombines TRBV28 with TRBJ1-5; D is perhaps TRBD1 (5 bases). This CDR3 is built from 16 residues. V dropped 3 bases and J dropped 2 bases, with 14 bases sitting between them. CDR1 MDHEN and CDR2 SYDVKM come from the germline V gene.

The rearrangement uses TRBV5-6 and TRBJ1-6, with 8 bases lining up with TRBD1. The V and J ends lost 3 bases and 10 bases, in that order; junction bases with no gene match: 9. The CDR3 length is 15 residues. Germline CDR1 is SGHDT and CDR2 is YYEEEE. The CDR3 protein is CASSSPTGEGSPLHF. The CDR3 DNA reads as TGTGCCAGCAGCTCCCCGACAGGGGAAGGGTCACCCCTCCACTTT. The whole variable domain, filled in from reference TRBV5-6 and TRBJ1-6, reads DAGVTQSPTHLIKTRGQQVTLRCSPKSGHDTVSWYQQALGQGPQFIFQYYEEEERQRGNFPDRFSGHQFPNYSSELNVNALLLGDSALYLCASSSPTGEGSPLHFGNGTRLTVT.

As to this clone: Other DNA variants within this sample encode the same CDR3. V is TRBV5-4 and J is TRBJ1-2; TRBD1 is a possible D gene (6 bases). Germline assignment: CDR1 SGHNT and CDR2 YYREEE (reference sequence). The CDR3 runs 14 residues. V shed 0 bases and J shed 2 bases, with 8 bases lying between them. CDR3 sequence (DNA): TGTGCCAGCAGCTTGGGGCAGGGGAACTATGGCTACACCTTC. Encoded protein: CASSLGQGNYGYTF.

V and J are TRBV18 and TRBJ2-1; D is undetermined. This CDR3 has 16 residues. Trimming removed 2 bases at V and 7 bases at J, with 18 bases between. Germline V gene data show CDR1 as KGHSH and CDR2 as LQKENI. As DNA, the CDR3 is TGTGCCAGCTCACCAATTAGTGGCGGAGATTCTAATGAGCAGTTCTTC. Protein: CASSPISGGDSNEQFF.

The J gene is TRBJ2-4, the V gene TRBV7-2; possibly TRBD2 for D (6 bases). Trimming pared 2 bases from V and 2 bases from J, leaving 13 bases between. This CDR3 is built from 16 residues. Germline CDR1 and CDR2: SGHTA and FQGNSA. The CDR3 DNA sequence: TGTGCCAGCAGCTTACGCCGGGGGTTGACCAAAAACATTCAGTACTTC. Translating it yields CASSLRRGLTKNIQYF.